The rows below give T cell receptor beta chains drawn from one sample of a study of cytomegalovirus exposure and HLA in healthy donors. Sequencing was performed with immunoSEQ multiplex PCR; in TCRdb, only in-frame clones are kept and a portion is missing. The sample contains over 120,000 clones, 80% to 90% of which appear only once. Sequenced: PBMCs. The origin of the receptors is a woman under 40 in good health and CMV-seropositive. CDR3s include the opening cysteine and the closing phenylalanine or tryptophan. Each record gives: J gene, D gene, V gene, clone size, CDR3 protein, CDR3 DNA. D genes are given only for firm matches. Clone size is given for some rows only: seen once, a few or many times, or a class if the clone is expanded.

J: TRBJ2-5; D: -; V: TRBV15; size: -; CDR3: CATSRDPAETQYF; DNA: TGTGCCACCAGCAGAGACCCCGCGGAGACCCAGTACTTC
J: TRBJ2-3; D: -; V: TRBV29-1; size: -; CDR3: CSVKGGSGPPDTQYF; DNA: TGCAGCGTTAAGGGGGGGTCAGGGCCCCCAGATACGCAGTATTTT
J: TRBJ1-1; D: -; V: TRBV7-8; size: once; CDR3: CASSPSPSGYTEAFF; DNA: TGTGCCAGCAGTCCCTCTCCGTCAGGGTACACTGAAGCTTTCTTT
J: TRBJ1-5; D: -; V: TRBV7-2; size: -; CDR3: CASSFQDSSGQPQHF; DNA: TGTGCCAGCAGCTTCCAGGACAGCTCGGGGCAGCCCCAGCATTTT
J: TRBJ2-7; D: TRBD2; V: TRBV2; size: -; CDR3: CASSVSSGLSYEQYF; DNA: TGTGCCAGCAGTGTGAGTAGCGGGCTCTCCTACGAGCAGTACTTC
J: TRBJ1-2; D: -; V: TRBV2; size: -; CDR3: CATPVRGAFGYTF; DNA: TGTGCCACCCCGGTCCGGGGGGCGTTTGGCTACACCTTC
J: TRBJ1-5; D: TRBD1; V: TRBV10-3; size: once; CDR3: CAIQAGTGSNQPQHF; DNA: TGTGCCATTCAGGCCGGGACAGGCAGCAATCAGCCCCAGCATTTT
J: TRBJ2-7; D: -; V: TRBV5-1; size: -; CDR3: CASSLHGQAAGEQYF; DNA: TGCGCCAGCAGCTTGCACGGACAAGCCGCTGGCGAGCAGTACTTC
J: TRBJ2-1; D: TRBD2; V: TRBV28; size: once; CDR3: CASSSPGEGSYNEQFF; DNA: TGTGCCAGCAGTTCCCCTGGGGAGGGGTCCTACAATGAGCAGTTCTTC
J: TRBJ2-1; D: -; V: TRBV7-2; size: -; CDR3: CASSSYGPGGGIVEQFF; DNA: TGTGCCAGCAGCTCTTATGGACCCGGTGGGGGGATTGTTGAGCAGTTCTTC
J: TRBJ2-4; D: -; V: TRBV27; size: -; CDR3: CASSSYGPGPKNIQYF; DNA: TGTGCCAGCAGTTCCTATGGGCCTGGGCCCAAAAACATTCAGTACTTC
J: TRBJ2-5; D: -; V: TRBV5-1; size: -; CDR3: CASSKGVAETQYF; DNA: TGCGCCAGCAGCAAGGGAGTCGCGGAGACCCAGTACTTC
J: TRBJ2-1; D: TRBD2; V: TRBV7-8; size: -; CDR3: CASSSSPREVYNEQFF; DNA: TGTGCCAGCAGCTCGTCCCCCCGGGAGGTCTACAATGAGCAGTTCTTC
J: TRBJ1-2; D: -; V: TRBV7-9; size: -; CDR3: CASSWGPYGYTF; DNA: TGTGCCAGCAGCTGGGGGCCCTATGGCTACACCTTC
J: TRBJ1-1; D: TRBD1; V: TRBV6-5; size: -; CDR3: CASSSRDSHTEAFF; DNA: TGTGCCAGCAGTTCACGGGACAGCCATACTGAAGCTTTCTTT
J: TRBJ1-1; D: TRBD1; V: TRBV6-5; size: -; CDR3: CASRARGPAEAFF; DNA: TGTGCCAGCAGGGCCAGGGGGCCAGCAGAAGCTTTCTTT
J: TRBJ2-1; D: -; V: TRBV14; size: -; CDR3: CASSQVSEQFF; DNA: TGTGCCAGCAGCCAAGTCAGTGAGCAGTTCTTC
J: TRBJ1-5; D: -; V: TRBV4-1; size: -; CDR3: CASSQFVGSNQPQHF; DNA: TGCGCCAGCAGCCAATTTGTTGGCAGCAATCAGCCCCAGCATTTT
J: TRBJ2-1; D: TRBD2; V: TRBV15; size: -; CDR3: CATSSLAGGRGEQFF; DNA: TGTGCCACCAGCAGCCTAGCGGGGGGGCGGGGTGAGCAGTTCTTC
J: TRBJ1-5; D: -; V: TRBV6-1; size: -; CDR3: CASSGQYSNQPQHF; DNA: TGTGCCAGCAGTGGGCAGTATAGCAATCAGCCCCAGCATTTT
J: TRBJ1-1; D: -; V: TRBV29-1; size: -; CDR3: CTVLDKNTEAFF; DNA: TGCACCGTATTGGACAAGAACACTGAAGCTTTCTTT
J: TRBJ2-5; D: -; V: TRBV5-1; size: -; CDR3: CASRFQGSQETQYF; DNA: TGCGCCAGCCGATTCCAGGGAAGCCAAGAGACCCAGTACTTC
J: TRBJ1-4; D: -; V: TRBV7-9; size: -; CDR3: CASSTRQPNEKLFF; DNA: TGTGCCAGCAGCACCAGACAGCCTAATGAAAAACTGTTTTTT
J: TRBJ1-1; D: TRBD1; V: TRBV6-6; size: -; CDR3: CASSSPDRGTFF; DNA: TGTGCCAGCAGTAGTCCGGACAGGGGGACTTTCTTT
J: TRBJ1-2; D: -; V: TRBV5-5; size: -; CDR3: CASSLSLRGPYGYTF; DNA: TGTGCCAGCAGCTTGTCGCTCAGGGGCCCCTATGGCTACACCTTC
J: TRBJ2-7; D: TRBD1; V: TRBV2; size: few; CDR3: CASSDRVEQYF; DNA: TGTGCCAGCTCGGACAGGGTGGAGCAGTACTTC
J: TRBJ2-7; D: TRBD2; V: TRBV6-1; size: -; CDR3: CASRRTSEGYEQYF; DNA: TGTGCCAGCAGGAGGACTAGTGAGGGATACGAGCAGTACTTC
J: TRBJ2-3; D: TRBD2; V: TRBV25-1; size: -; CDR3: CASSASGGRDTQYF; DNA: TGTGCCAGCAGTGCTAGCGGGGGGCGGGATACGCAGTATTTT
J: TRBJ2-4; D: TRBD1; V: TRBV28; size: -; CDR3: CATGQGLAKNIQYF; DNA: TGTGCCACAGGACAGGGACTAGCCAAAAACATTCAGTACTTC
J: TRBJ2-7; D: TRBD2; V: TRBV28; size: -; CDR3: CASSLVGRGGLEQYF; DNA: TGTGCCAGCAGCCTAGTAGGGCGGGGGGGTCTAGAGCAGTACTTC
J: TRBJ2-1; D: -; V: TRBV5-8; size: -; CDR3: CASSPVTETYNEQFF; DNA: TGTGCCAGCAGCCCCGTCACGGAGACCTACAATGAGCAGTTCTTC
J: TRBJ1-6; D: TRBD1; V: TRBV4-1; size: many; CDR3: CASSPGQGSSPLHF; DNA: TGCGCCAGCAGCCCTGGACAGGGATCCTCACCCCTCCACTTT
J: TRBJ1-2; D: -; V: TRBV14; size: -; CDR3: CASSQDRTGRNYGYTF; DNA: TGTGCCAGCAGCCAAGATAGGACGGGGAGAAACTATGGCTACACCTTC
J: TRBJ2-7; D: -; V: TRBV5-1; size: -; CDR3: CASSLAGRGSYEQYF; DNA: TGCGCCAGCAGCTTGGCCGGGCGGGGCTCCTACGAGCAGTACTTC
J: TRBJ2-5; D: TRBD1; V: TRBV7-9; size: -; CDR3: CASSPGTGGETQYF; DNA: TGTGCCAGCAGCCCCGGGACAGGTGGGGAGACCCAGTACTTC
J: TRBJ2-3; D: TRBD2; V: TRBV5-4; size: -; CDR3: CASSLLAGGTDTQYF; DNA: TGTGCCAGCAGCTTGCTAGCGGGGGGCACAGATACGCAGTATTTT
J: TRBJ2-4; D: -; V: TRBV19; size: -; CDR3: CASSIIQAGDIQYF; DNA: TGTGCCAGTAGTATTATCCAGGCAGGGGACATTCAGTACTTC
J: TRBJ2-2; D: TRBD1; V: TRBV28; size: -; CDR3: CASSNRDRGLFGELFF; DNA: TGTGCCAGCAGTAACCGGGACAGGGGCCTTTTCGGGGAGCTGTTTTTT
J: TRBJ1-5; D: -; V: TRBV6-1; size: -; CDR3: CASSEFVPGRSNQPQHF; DNA: TGTGCCAGCAGTGAGTTTGTGCCAGGCCGTAGCAATCAGCCCCAGCATTTT
J: TRBJ2-1; D: -; V: TRBV2; size: once; CDR3: CASSRTINEQFF; DNA: TGTGCCAGCAGTAGGACTATTAATGAGCAGTTCTTC
J: TRBJ2-1; D: -; V: TRBV15; size: -; CDR3: CATSRDSAGLYNEQFF; DNA: TGTGCCACCAGCAGAGATTCGGCGGGGCTGTACAATGAGCAGTTCTTC
J: TRBJ2-3; D: -; V: TRBV7-7; size: -; CDR3: CASSQGDTQYF; DNA: TGTGCCAGCTCGCAGGGAGATACGCAGTATTTT
J: TRBJ1-2; D: -; V: TRBV28; size: -; CDR3: CASRGRGNYGYTF; DNA: TGTGCCAGCAGGGGCCGGGGAAACTATGGCTACACCTTC
J: TRBJ2-1; D: TRBD2; V: TRBV13; size: once; CDR3: CASSLAGVLDEQFF; DNA: TGTGCCAGCAGCCTAGCGGGAGTTTTAGATGAGCAGTTCTTC